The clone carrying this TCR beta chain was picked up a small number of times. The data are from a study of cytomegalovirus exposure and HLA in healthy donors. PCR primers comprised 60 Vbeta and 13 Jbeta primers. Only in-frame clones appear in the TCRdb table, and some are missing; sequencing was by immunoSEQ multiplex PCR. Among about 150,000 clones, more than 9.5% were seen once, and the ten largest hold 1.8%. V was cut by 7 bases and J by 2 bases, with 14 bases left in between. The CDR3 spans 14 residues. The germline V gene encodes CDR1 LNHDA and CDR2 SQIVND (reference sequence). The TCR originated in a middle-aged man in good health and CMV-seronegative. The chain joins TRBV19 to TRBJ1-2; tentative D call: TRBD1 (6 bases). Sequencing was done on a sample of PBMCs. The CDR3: CASIEGGRNYGYTF. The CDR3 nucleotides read TGTGCCAGTATCGAGGGGGGGAGAAACTATGGCTACACCTTC.